The 13 T cell receptor beta chains below come from one sample, sequenced in a study of blood T cell repertoires in COVID-19. Generated by immunoSEQ multiplex PCR, the TCRdb table keeps only in-frame clones and is missing some. This repertoire shows roughly 68,000 clones, approximately 82% found once; its top ten account for around a sixth. Sequenced: peripheral blood. The receptors come from a woman aged 80 or over with acute or convalescent COVID-19.

The rearrangement joins TRBV7-2 to TRBJ2-6, with a tentative D call TRBD1 (7 bases). The CDR3 length is 18 residues. Germline-derived CDR1 and CDR2 are SGHTA and FQGNSA. With 0 bases removed from V and 0 bases from J, the gap between germline ends came to 12 bases. In DNA, the CDR3 is TGTGCCAGCAGCTTAGCTGGAGGGGGCGCCTCTGGGGCCAACGTCCTGACTTTC. Protein product: CASSLAGGGASGANVLTF.

In this sample, this clone turned up once. The CDR3 loop reads CASSQDRVTDTQYF. CDR3 nucleotide sequence: TGTGCCAGCAGCCAAGACAGGGTCACAGATACGCAGTATTTT. The V call is TRBV14, the J call TRBJ2-3; a possible D gene is TRBD1 (5 bases). V was pared by 0 bases and J by 2 bases, with 6 bases between. The CDR3 is 14 amino acids. Germline loops: CDR1 SGHDN, CDR2 FVKESK.

As DNA, the CDR3 is TGTGCCCGCTCGCCTCTTCAATTAACTAGCACAGATACGCAGTATTTT. Translation gives CARSPLQLTSTDTQYF. The chain is built from TRBV7-9 and TRBJ2-3; D unresolved. Germline V gene lookup returns CDR1 SEHNR and CDR2 FQNEAQ (reference sequence). The germline V and J ends were trimmed by 11 bases and 0 bases, with 21 bases remaining between them. There are 16 residues in the CDR3.

The genes are TRBV7-2 and TRBJ2-5; D perhaps matches TRBD2 (6 bases). V gave up 5 bases and J gave up 7 bases, with 20 bases separating them. The CDR3 is 15 residues long. Germline CDR1 reads SGHTA; CDR2 reads FQGNSA. The CDR3 region is CASSPWRGEVMTQYF. Written as DNA, the CDR3 is TGTGCCAGCAGCCCCTGGCGGGGCGAAGTGATGACCCAGTACTTC.

The chain has TRBV10-3 and TRBJ2-1; D perhaps matches TRBD1 (7 bases). V was trimmed by 2 bases and J by 1 base, leaving 18 bases between them. This CDR3 contains 18 residues. Per the germline V gene, CDR1 is ENHRY and CDR2 is SYGVKD. The CDR3 protein is CAISESSGQDRSYNEQFF. The CDR3, as DNA: TGTGCCATCAGTGAGAGTAGCGGACAGGACAGATCCTACAATGAGCAGTTCTTC.

This sequence joins TRBV6-6 and TRBJ2-3; TRBD2 agrees at 13 bases. The J segment lost 4 bases and the V segment lost 3 bases, leaving 1 base of the junction unmatched. The CDR3 has 15 amino acids. In germline, CDR1 is MNHNY, CDR2 SVGAGI (reference sequence). The CDR3 reads CASSYGLAGADTQYF. CDR3 DNA sequence: TGTGCCAGCAGTTATGGACTAGCGGGAGCAGATACGCAGTATTTT.

This sequence joins TRBV30 and TRBJ2-3; 10 nucleotides align to TRBD2. CDR3 length equals 15 residues. From germline, CDR1 is GTSNPN and CDR2 SVGIG (reference sequence). J lost 6 bases, V lost 3 bases, and 9 bases had no gene match. The CDR3 region is CAWSGASGRADTQYF. For the CDR3, the DNA is TGTGCCTGGAGCGGGGCTAGCGGGAGAGCGGATACGCAGTATTTT.

The genes are TRBV20-1 and TRBJ1-1; D unclear. The CDR3 runs to 12 residues. Trimming pared 3 bases from V and 0 bases from J, leaving 5 bases between. Germline V gene lookup returns CDR1 DFQATT and CDR2 SNEGSKA (reference sequence). CDR3 sequence (DNA): TGCAGTGCTAGTGCGGTGAACACTGAAGCTTTCTTT. Its translation is CSASAVNTEAFF.

The rearrangement links TRBV6-4 to TRBJ1-1, with D possibly being TRBD1 (6 bases). The CDR3 contains 15 residues. CDR1 and CDR2 (germline): MRHNA, SNTAGT. V dropped 5 bases and J dropped 5 bases, with 18 bases sitting between them. CDR3 bases: TGTGCCAGCAGTCCCGGGGGGCGCGGGGTAACTGAAGCTTTCTTT. Encoded protein: CASSPGGRGVTEAFF.

V is TRBV27 and J is TRBJ1-6; TRBD1 might be the D (5 bases). Germline V CDR1 and CDR2: MNHEY, SMNVEV (reference sequence). This CDR3 spans 14 amino acids. Trimming shortened V by 5 bases and J by 10 bases, and 15 bases separated the two germline ends. The chain's CDR3 is CASSPQGIGSPLHF. CDR3 bases: TGTGCCAGCAGTCCCCAGGGAATTGGATCACCCCTCCACTTT.

V is TRBV12-5 and J is TRBJ2-1; 9 positions agree with TRBD2. Trimming took 2 bases from V and 3 from J; bases not matched to a gene: 2. Germline V gene data show CDR1 as LGHNT and CDR2 as FRNRAP. This CDR3 spans 15 amino acids. Here the CDR3 reads CASGLTLAGYNEQFF. CDR3 DNA sequence: TGTGCTAGTGGTTTGACACTAGCGGGCTACAATGAGCAGTTCTTC.

Concerning this clone itself: A junction boundary mismatches the germline segment, possibly from a read error. The V call is TRBV7-7, the J call TRBJ2-1, with TRBD1 matching over 8 bases. In germline, CDR1 is SSHAT, CDR2 FNYEAQ (reference sequence). This CDR3 is 16 amino acids long. The DNA of the CDR3 is TGTGCTAGCAGCTTAGTTCCAGGGGGCATCACAAGTGAGCAGTTCTTC. Translated: CASSLVPGGITSEQFF.

This sequence joins TRBV3-1 (or the pseudogene TRBV3-2) and TRBJ2-1; maybe TRBD1 (6 bases). The CDR3 has 15 residues. Germline V gives CDR1 LGHDT, CDR2 YNNKEL (reference sequence). Trimming pared 5 bases from V and 0 bases from J, leaving 11 bases between. The CDR3 sequence is CASSSQGSSYNEQFF. In nucleotides, the CDR3 is TGTGCCAGCAGCTCACAGGGCAGCTCCTACAATGAGCAGTTCTTC.